The 23 T cell receptor beta chains below were found in one sample sequenced in a study of control samples from healthy donors and cancer patients. Clones were sequenced by immunoSEQ multiplex PCR, and TCRdb holds only the in-frame ones, with some missing. The table lists about 29,000 clones, roughly 85% of them singletons. The material sequenced was formalin-fixed, paraffin-embedded tissue. All receptors derive from a female donor with melanoma.

This clone has only one observation. Germline and junction disagree at one end, which may indicate a read error. The V and J genes are TRBV6-1 and TRBJ2-7; D is unclear. CDR1 is MNHNS and CDR2 is SASEGT in the germline V gene. This CDR3 region has 13 residues. In DNA form, the CDR3 reads TGTGTCAGCAGTGAAGTCGGGTTATACGAGCAGTACTTC. Residues: CVSSEVGLYEQYF.

The V and J genes are TRBV29-1 and TRBJ1-5; D not certain. The germline gives CDR1 SQVTM, CDR2 ANQGSEA. The germline V and J ends were trimmed by 4 bases and 1 base, with 8 bases remaining between them. This CDR3 region has 13 residues. The CDR3 DNA sequence: TGCAGCGTTGCAGAGAGGAGCAATCAGCCCCAGCATTTT. Its translation is CSVAERSNQPQHF.

The chain uses TRBV14 and TRBJ2-5; unclear D gene. The V gene lost 4 bases and the J gene lost 5 bases, with 8 bases spanning the gap. CDR3 length equals 12 residues. The V gene's germline CDR1 is SGHDN and CDR2 FVKESK. CDR3 sequence (DNA): TGTGCCAGCAGCCCTTTTGGCGAGACCCAGTACTTC. Translating gives CASSPFGETQYF.

The rearrangement uses TRBV5-1 and TRBJ1-2, with D possibly TRBD1 on 6 matching bases. The V gene lost 3 bases and the J gene lost 7 bases, with 19 bases spanning the gap. The CDR3 length is 15 residues. The V gene's germline CDR1 is SGHRS and CDR2 YFSETQ. The CDR3 region is CASSSTQGWEAGYTF. The CDR3 region has the DNA TGCGCCAGCAGCTCGACCCAGGGGTGGGAGGCTGGCTACACCTTC.

This rearrangement joins TRBV7-9 to TRBJ2-2, with 7 bases identical to TRBD1. This CDR3 is built from 18 residues. CDR1 SEHNR and CDR2 FQNEAQ come from the germline V gene (reference sequence). V lost 5 bases, J lost 0 bases, and 12 bases stayed unmatched. CDR3 DNA sequence: TGTGCCAGCAGCCTCGGGGTAGGGGGCTATTCGAACACCGGGGAGCTGTTTTTT. Encoded protein: CASSLGVGGYSNTGELFF.

The chain employs TRBV2 and TRBJ2-1; no clear D gene. CDR1 is SNHLY, CDR2 FYNNEI, per germline. The length of the CDR3 is 14 residues. V was shortened by 6 bases and J by 10 bases, with 19 bases between the two germline ends. The CDR3 spells CASREHSSDGEQFF. The CDR3 region has the DNA TGTGCCAGCAGGGAGCATAGTTCAGATGGAGAGCAGTTCTTC.

The CDR3 DNA is TGTGCCAGCAGCAGCCCCTACGAGCAGTACTTC. Protein sequence: CASSSPYEQYF. V is TRBV2 and J is TRBJ2-7; D call uncertain. Germline values: CDR1 SNHLY, CDR2 FYNNEI. This CDR3 region has 11 residues. The ends were cut back, 6 bases at V and 2 bases at J, with 5 bases in the middle.

The J gene is TRBJ1-2, the V gene TRBV2, with no clear D. Germline V gene lookup returns CDR1 SNHLY and CDR2 FYNNEI. Between the trimmed V and J ends, which lost 4 bases and 6 bases, there was a span of 6 bases. The CDR3 sequence is 11 residues long. Here the CDR3 reads CASSGIDGYTF. CDR3 bases: TGTGCCAGCAGTGGGATAGATGGCTACACCTTC.

CDR3 loop: CASSYAGRGPYNEQFF. In nucleotides, the CDR3 is TGCGCCAGCAGCTATGCCGGCCGCGGGCCGTACAATGAGCAGTTCTTC. V gene TRBV4-1 combines with J gene TRBJ2-1, with TRBD2 as a possible D gene (5 bases). CDR1 and CDR2 from the germline V gene are MGHRA and YSYEKL. The CDR3 has 16 amino acids. Trimming shortened V by 5 bases and J by 4 bases, and 18 bases separated the two germline ends.

This chain connects TRBV6-5 to TRBJ2-2; perhaps TRBD2 as D (6 bases). V was clipped by 4 bases and J by 2 bases, with 11 bases between them. Germline lookup yields CDR1 MNHEY and CDR2 SVGAGI. The CDR3 is 15 residues long. The CDR3 sequence: CASSSLSGNTGELFF. The CDR3 DNA reads as TGTGCCAGCAGTTCCCTTAGCGGAAACACCGGGGAGCTGTTTTTT.

The CDR3 loop reads CAAAGGNYNSPLHF. CDR3 nucleotide sequence: TGTGCCGCGGCAGGGGGGAACTATAATTCACCCCTCCACTTT. The chain carries TRBV10-3 and TRBJ1-6, with 7 nucleotides matching TRBD1. The V segment lost 11 bases and the J segment 3 bases; nucleotides outside the gene matches: 7. Germline lookup yields CDR1 ENHRY and CDR2 SYGVKD. The CDR3 contains 14 residues.

The chain joins TRBV12-3 or TRBV12-4 to TRBJ1-2; D possibly corresponds to TRBD1 (6 bases). The CDR3 extends over 13 amino acids. V shed 2 bases and J shed 8 bases, with 12 bases lying between them. The CDR3 loop reads CASSLLGGTGYTF. The CDR3 DNA reads as TGTGCCAGCAGTTTACTAGGGGGTACGGGCTACACCTTC.

The V call is TRBV27, the J call TRBJ2-5; no clear D. V dropped 5 bases and J dropped 5 bases, with 12 bases sitting between them. CDR3 length: 13 amino acids. From germline, CDR1 is MNHEY and CDR2 SMNVEV (reference sequence). The CDR3 here is CASSGTLGETQYF. As DNA, the CDR3 is TGTGCCAGCAGTGGTACACTGGGGGAGACCCAGTACTTC.

In regard to this clone: Mismatch with germline at one junction end may stem from a read error. Here the CDR3 reads CASAPGQGLSEQYF. DNA for the CDR3: TGTGCCAGCGCACCGGGACAGGGGCTGAGCGAGCAGTACTTC. V gene TRBV18 combines with J gene TRBJ2-7; 10 nucleotides align to TRBD1. Germline CDR1 is KGHSH and CDR2 is LQKENI. The CDR3 covers 14 residues.

This clone was recorded once. The chain combines TRBV6-6 with TRBJ1-1; TRBD1 might be the D (6 bases). Trimming shortened V by 11 bases and J by 4 bases, and 17 bases separated the two germline ends. There are 13 residues in the CDR3. Germline loops: CDR1 MNHNY, CDR2 SVGAGI (reference sequence). The CDR3 region is CASGTHRGTEAFF. The CDR3 DNA sequence: TGTGCCTCCGGGACACACCGAGGCACTGAAGCTTTCTTT.

The chain uses TRBV19 and TRBJ1-1; D ambiguous. The V gene's germline CDR1 is LNHDA and CDR2 SQIVND (reference sequence). V was cut by 7 bases and J by 10 bases, with 22 bases left in between. This CDR3 has 14 amino acids. The CDR3 nucleotides read TGTGCCAGTAATTCCGGGAGCACTCGCCGGGGAGCTTTCTTT. Protein sequence: CASNSGSTRRGAFF.

V is TRBV30 and J is TRBJ2-7; no definite D call. This CDR3 contains 15 residues. Trimming shortened V by 0 bases and J by 1 base, and 13 bases separated the two germline ends. The germline CDR1 and CDR2 sequences are GTSNPN and SVGIG (reference sequence). The CDR3 loop reads CAWSVGSPTSYEQYF. The CDR3 region has the DNA TGTGCCTGGAGTGTCGGGTCGCCTACTTCCTACGAGCAGTACTTC. The complete variable domain, with remaining parts taken from reference TRBV30 and TRBJ2-7, reads SQTIHQWPATLVQPVGSPLSLECTVEGTSNPNLYWYRQAAGRGLQLLFYSVGIGQISSEVPQNLSASRPQDRQFILSSKKLLLSDSGFYLCAWSVGSPTSYEQYFGPGTRLTVT.

This chain uses TRBV4-1 with TRBJ1-2; D is unresolved. The CDR3 is made up of 13 amino acids. Trimming took off 4 bases at V and 4 bases at J, with 10 bases between the two ends. Germline CDR1 MGHRA, CDR2 YSYEKL. The CDR3 DNA reads as TGCGCCAGCAGCCGCGGACGACCCTATGGCTACACCTTC. This encodes CASSRGRPYGYTF.

This chain joins TRBV7-9 and TRBJ1-2; D gene uncertain. The length of the CDR3 is 13 residues. Germline V gives CDR1 SEHNR, CDR2 FQNEAQ (reference sequence). Trimming removed 5 bases at V and 0 bases at J, with 7 bases between. This CDR3 reads CASSPRANYGYTF. The CDR3 nucleotides are TGTGCCAGCAGCCCCCGGGCTAACTATGGCTACACCTTC.

This clone was seen only once. The chain uses TRBV25-1 and TRBJ1-2, with 7 bases matching TRBD1. CDR3 length: 14 amino acids. Trimming at V came to 4 bases and at J to 4 bases, leaving 6 bases not matched to a gene. The germline gives CDR1 MGHDK, CDR2 SYGVNS. The CDR3 sequence: CASSAPGGFYGYTF. The CDR3 coding sequence is TGTGCCAGCAGTGCCCCAGGGGGATTCTATGGCTACACCTTC.

The CDR3 coding sequence is TGTGCCAGCAGCCAATCGACAGGGAGCACTGAAGCTTTCTTT. It encodes CASSQSTGSTEAFF. The chain carries TRBV7-9 and TRBJ1-1; 7 bases line up with TRBD1. V lost 5 bases and J lost 4; bases outside the gene matches: 7. The germline gives CDR1 SEHNR, CDR2 FQNEAQ (reference sequence). This CDR3 comprises 14 residues.

The chain recombines TRBV4-1 with TRBJ1-2; D not resolved. The CDR3 runs to 13 residues. The V gene's germline CDR1 is MGHRA and CDR2 YSYEKL. Trimming removed 1 base at V and 8 bases at J, with 11 bases between. As DNA, the CDR3 is TGCGCCAGCAGCCAAGTCCGGCCAGCAGGCTACACCTTC. As protein: CASSQVRPAGYTF.

The rearrangement joins TRBV7-2 to TRBJ2-5, with D hard to call. The ends were cut back, 1 base at V and 7 bases at J, with 4 bases in the middle. The V gene's germline CDR1 is SGHTA and CDR2 FQGNSA. The CDR3 length is 11 residues. CDR3 DNA: TGTGCCAGCAGCTTAGACGGGACCCAGTACTTC. Translation: CASSLDGTQYF.